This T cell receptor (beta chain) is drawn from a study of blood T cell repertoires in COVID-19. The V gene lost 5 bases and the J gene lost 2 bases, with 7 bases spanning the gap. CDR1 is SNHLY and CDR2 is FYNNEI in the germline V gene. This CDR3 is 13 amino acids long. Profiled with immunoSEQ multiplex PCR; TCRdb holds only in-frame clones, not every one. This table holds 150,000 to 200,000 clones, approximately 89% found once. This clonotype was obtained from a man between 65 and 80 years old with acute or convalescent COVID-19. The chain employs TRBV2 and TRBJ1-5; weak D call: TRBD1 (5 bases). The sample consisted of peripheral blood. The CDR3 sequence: CASSPGGNQPQHF. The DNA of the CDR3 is TGTGCCAGCAGTCCGGGGGGCAATCAGCCCCAGCATTTT.